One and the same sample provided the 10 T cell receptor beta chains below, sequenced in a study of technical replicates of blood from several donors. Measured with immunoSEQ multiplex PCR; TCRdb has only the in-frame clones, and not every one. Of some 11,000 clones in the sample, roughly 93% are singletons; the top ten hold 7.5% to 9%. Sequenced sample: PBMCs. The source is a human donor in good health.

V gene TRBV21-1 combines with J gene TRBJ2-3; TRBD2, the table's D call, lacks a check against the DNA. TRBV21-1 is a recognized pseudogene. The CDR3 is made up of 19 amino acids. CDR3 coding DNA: TGTGCCAGCAGCAAAGGCCCAAAAGCCCCGGCGGGAGATACAGATACGCAGTATTTT. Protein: CASSKGPKAPAGDTDTQYF.

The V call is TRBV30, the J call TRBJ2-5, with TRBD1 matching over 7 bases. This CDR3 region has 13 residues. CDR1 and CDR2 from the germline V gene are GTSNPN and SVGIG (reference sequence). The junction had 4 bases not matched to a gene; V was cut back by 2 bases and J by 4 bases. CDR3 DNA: TGTGCCTGGAGTACAGGGGCGGGAGAGACCCAGTACTTC. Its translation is CAWSTGAGETQYF.

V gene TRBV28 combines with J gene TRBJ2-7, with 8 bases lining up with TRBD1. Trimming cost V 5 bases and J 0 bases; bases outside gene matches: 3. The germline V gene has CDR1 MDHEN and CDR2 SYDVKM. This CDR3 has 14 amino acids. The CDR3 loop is CASSTGGNSYEQYF. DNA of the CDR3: TGTGCCAGCAGTACAGGGGGTAACTCCTACGAGCAGTACTTC.

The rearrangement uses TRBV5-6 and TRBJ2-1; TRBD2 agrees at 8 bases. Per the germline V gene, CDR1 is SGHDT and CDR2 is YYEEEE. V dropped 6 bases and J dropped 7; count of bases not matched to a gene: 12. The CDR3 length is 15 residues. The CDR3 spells CASTSGLEGWNEQFF. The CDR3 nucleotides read TGTGCCAGCACCTCGGGACTAGAAGGCTGGAATGAGCAGTTCTTC.

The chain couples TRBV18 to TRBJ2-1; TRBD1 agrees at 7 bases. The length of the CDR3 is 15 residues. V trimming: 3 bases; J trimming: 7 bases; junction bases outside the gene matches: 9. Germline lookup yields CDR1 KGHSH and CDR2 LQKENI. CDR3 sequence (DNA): TGTGCCAGCTCACCGCAAGAAGGGGGCCGTAATGAGCAGTTCTTC. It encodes CASSPQEGGRNEQFF.

CDR3 residues: CASSLVGEQFF. CDR3 DNA sequence: TGCGCCAGCAGCTTGGTCGGTGAGCAGTTCTTC. This sequence joins TRBV5-1 and TRBJ2-1; D remains ambiguous. The CDR3 is 11 amino acids. Germline V CDR1 and CDR2: SGHRS, YFSETQ. Trimming took 0 bases from V and 9 from J, leaving 4 bases between them.

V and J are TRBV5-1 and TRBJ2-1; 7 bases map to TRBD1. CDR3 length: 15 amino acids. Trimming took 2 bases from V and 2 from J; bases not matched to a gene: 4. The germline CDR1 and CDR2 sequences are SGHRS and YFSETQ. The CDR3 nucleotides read TGCGCCAGCAGCTTTGAACAGGGGACCTACAATGAGCAGTTCTTC. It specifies CASSFEQGTYNEQFF. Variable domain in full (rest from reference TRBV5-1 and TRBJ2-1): KAGVTQTPRYLIKTRGQQVTLSCSPISGHRSVSWYQQTPGQGLQFLFEYFSETQRNKGNFPGRFSGRQFSNSRSEMNVSTLELGDSALYLCASSFEQGTYNEQFFGPGTRLTVL.

The CDR3 is CASSSYSTGYGETQYF. CDR3 sequence (DNA): TGTGCCAGCAGTTCCTATTCGACAGGTTATGGAGAGACCCAGTACTTC. The V call is TRBV28, the J call TRBJ2-5, with D possibly TRBD1 on 6 matching bases. The germline V gene has CDR1 MDHEN and CDR2 SYDVKM. The CDR3 has 16 amino acids. Trimming stripped 4 bases from V and 4 bases from J, with 19 bases between.

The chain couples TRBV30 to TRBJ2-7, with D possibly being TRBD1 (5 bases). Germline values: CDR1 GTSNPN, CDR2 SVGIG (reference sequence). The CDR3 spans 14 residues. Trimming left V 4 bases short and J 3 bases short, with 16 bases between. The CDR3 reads CAWTPRVSIYEQYF. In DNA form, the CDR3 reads TGTGCCTGGACCCCCAGGGTATCCATCTACGAGCAGTACTTC.

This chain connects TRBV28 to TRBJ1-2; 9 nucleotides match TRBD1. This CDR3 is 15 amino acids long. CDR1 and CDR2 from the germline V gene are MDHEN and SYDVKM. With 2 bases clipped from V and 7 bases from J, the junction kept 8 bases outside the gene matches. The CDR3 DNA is TGTGCCAGCAGTTTACCACCGGGACAGGGTAGTGGCTACACCTTC. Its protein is CASSLPPGQGSGYTF.